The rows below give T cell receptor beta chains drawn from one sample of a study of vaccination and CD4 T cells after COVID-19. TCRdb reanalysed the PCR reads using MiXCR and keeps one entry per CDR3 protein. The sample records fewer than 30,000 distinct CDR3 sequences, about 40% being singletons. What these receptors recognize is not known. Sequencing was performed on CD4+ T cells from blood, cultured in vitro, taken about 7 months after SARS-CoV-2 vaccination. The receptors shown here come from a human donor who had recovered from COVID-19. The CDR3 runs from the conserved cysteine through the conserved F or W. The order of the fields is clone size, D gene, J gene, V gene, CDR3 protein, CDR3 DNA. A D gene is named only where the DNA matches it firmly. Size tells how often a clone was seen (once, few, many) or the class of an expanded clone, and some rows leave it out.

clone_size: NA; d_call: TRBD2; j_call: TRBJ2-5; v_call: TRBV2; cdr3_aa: CASSPLAGVGTQYF; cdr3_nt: TGTGCCAGCAGCCCACTGGCGGGAGTTGGGACCCAGTACTTC
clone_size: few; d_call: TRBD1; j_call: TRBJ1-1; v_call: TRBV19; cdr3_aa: CASSIGGQGGDTEAFF; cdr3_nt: TGTGCCAGTAGTATAGGGGGACAGGGGGGCGACACTGAAGCTTTCTTT
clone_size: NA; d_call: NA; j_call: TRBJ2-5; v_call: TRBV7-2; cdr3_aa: CASSLEGRQTQYF; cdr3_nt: TGTGCCAGCAGCTTAGAGGGGAGGCAGACCCAGTACTTC
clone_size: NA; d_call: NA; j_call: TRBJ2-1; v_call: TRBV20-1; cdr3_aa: CSATDGAAQFF; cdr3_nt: TGCAGTGCTACCGACGGGGCGGCTCAGTTCTTC
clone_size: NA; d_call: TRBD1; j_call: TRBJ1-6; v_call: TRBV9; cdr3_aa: CASSVAGAGGKGSPLHF; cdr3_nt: TGTGCCAGCAGCGTAGCTGGGGCAGGGGGCAAAGGTTCACCCCTCCACTTT
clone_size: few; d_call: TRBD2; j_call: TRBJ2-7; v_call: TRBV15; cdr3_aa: CATSRDRLAGAYEQYF; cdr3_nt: TGTGCCACCAGCAGAGATAGACTAGCGGGTGCCTACGAGCAGTACTTC
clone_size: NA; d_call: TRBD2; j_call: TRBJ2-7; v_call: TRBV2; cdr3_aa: CASSEALRGSGRYEQYF; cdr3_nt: TGTGCCAGCAGTGAAGCGCTTCGGGGTAGCGGGAGGTACGAGCAGTACTTC
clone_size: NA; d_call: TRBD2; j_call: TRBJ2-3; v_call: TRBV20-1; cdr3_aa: CSAKEVGGPDTQYF; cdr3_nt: TGCAGTGCCAAGGAAGTGGGAGGGCCTGATACGCAGTATTTT
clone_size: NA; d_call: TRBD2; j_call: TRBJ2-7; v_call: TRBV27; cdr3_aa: CASSLREGLATEQYF; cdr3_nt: TGTGCCAGCAGTTTACGCGAGGGACTAGCGACCGAGCAGTACTTC
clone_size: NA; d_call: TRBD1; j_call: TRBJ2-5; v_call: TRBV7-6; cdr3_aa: CASSQPRQGETQYF; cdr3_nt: TGTGCCAGCAGCCAACCCCGACAGGGGGAGACCCAGTACTTC
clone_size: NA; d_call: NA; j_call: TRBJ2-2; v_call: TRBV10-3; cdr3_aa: CAIRLGPRATGELFF; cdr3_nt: TGTGCCATCAGACTAGGGCCCCGCGCCACCGGGGAGCTGTTTTTT
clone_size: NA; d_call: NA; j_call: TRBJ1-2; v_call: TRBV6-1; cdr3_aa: CASSEEGGYTF; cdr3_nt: TGTGCCAGCAGTGAAGAGGGTGGCTACACCTTC
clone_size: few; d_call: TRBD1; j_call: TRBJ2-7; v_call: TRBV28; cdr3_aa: CASSLSPGGREQYF; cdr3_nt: TGTGCCAGCAGTTTATCTCCAGGGGGCCGCGAGCAGTACTTC
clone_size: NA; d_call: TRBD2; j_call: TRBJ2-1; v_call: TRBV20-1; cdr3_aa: CSASPSGRNEQFF; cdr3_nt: TGCAGTGCTAGCCCTAGCGGGAGAAATGAGCAGTTCTTC
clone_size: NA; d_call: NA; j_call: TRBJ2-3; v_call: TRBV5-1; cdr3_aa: CATNSGGTDTQYF; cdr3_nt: TGCGCCACAAACTCAGGGGGCACAGATACGCAGTATTTT
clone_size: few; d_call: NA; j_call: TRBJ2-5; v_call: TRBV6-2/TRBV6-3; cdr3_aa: CASRGQGYAGGRQETQYF; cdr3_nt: TGTGCCAGCAGAGGACAGGGGTATGCGGGAGGGCGGCAAGAGACCCAGTACTTC
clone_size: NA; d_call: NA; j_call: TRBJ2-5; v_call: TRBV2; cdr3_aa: CASSERQWETQYF; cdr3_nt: TGTGCCAGCAGTGAACGTCAGTGGGAGACCCAGTACTTC
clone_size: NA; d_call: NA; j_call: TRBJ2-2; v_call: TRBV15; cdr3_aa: CATRGGYSAGELFF; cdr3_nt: TGTGCCACCCGCGGGGGCTATAGTGCCGGGGAGCTGTTTTTT
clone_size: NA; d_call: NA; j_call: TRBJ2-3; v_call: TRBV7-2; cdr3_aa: CASSSWASGTDTQYF; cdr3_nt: TGTGCCAGCAGCTCTTGGGCTAGCGGCACAGATACGCAGTATTTT
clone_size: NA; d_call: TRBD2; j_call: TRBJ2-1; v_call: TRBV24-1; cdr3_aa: CATSDLAGNSYNEQFF; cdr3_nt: TGTGCCACCAGTGATTTAGCGGGGAACTCCTACAATGAGCAGTTCTTC
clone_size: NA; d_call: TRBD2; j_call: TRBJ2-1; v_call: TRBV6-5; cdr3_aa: CASSYTVAGGNEQFF; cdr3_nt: TGTGCCAGCAGTTACACGGTAGCGGGAGGCAATGAGCAGTTCTTC
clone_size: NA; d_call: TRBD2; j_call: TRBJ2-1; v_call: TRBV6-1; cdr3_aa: CASSEGTSGDNEQFF; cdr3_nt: TGTGCCAGCAGTGAAGGGACTAGCGGTGACAATGAGCAGTTCTTC
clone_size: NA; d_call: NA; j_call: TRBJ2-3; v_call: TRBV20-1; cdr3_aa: CSARDPGASQYF; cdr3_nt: TGCAGTGCTAGAGATCCGGGAGCTTCGCAGTATTTT
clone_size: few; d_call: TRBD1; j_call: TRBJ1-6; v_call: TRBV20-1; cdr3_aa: CSARGDRQGISPLHF; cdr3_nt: TGCAGTGCTAGAGGGGACCGACAGGGTATTTCACCCCTCCACTTT
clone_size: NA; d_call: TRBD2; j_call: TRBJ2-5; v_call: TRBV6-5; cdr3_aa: CASSYSGTSGSGQETQYF; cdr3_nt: TGTGCCAGCAGTTACTCCGGGACTAGCGGGAGTGGGCAAGAGACCCAGTACTTC
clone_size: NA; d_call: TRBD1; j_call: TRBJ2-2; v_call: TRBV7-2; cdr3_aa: CASRGAPGQGAGELFF; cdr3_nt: TGTGCCAGCAGGGGAGCACCAGGACAGGGGGCCGGGGAGCTGTTTTTT
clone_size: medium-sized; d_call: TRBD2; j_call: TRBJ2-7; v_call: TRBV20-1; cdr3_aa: CSAYDLAGVNEQYF; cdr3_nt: TGCAGTGCCTACGATCTAGCGGGAGTAAACGAGCAGTACTTC
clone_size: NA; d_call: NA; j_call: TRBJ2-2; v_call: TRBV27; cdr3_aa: CASSFDRPGAGELFF; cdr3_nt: TGTGCCAGCAGTTTCGACAGGCCAGGGGCCGGGGAGCTGTTTTTT
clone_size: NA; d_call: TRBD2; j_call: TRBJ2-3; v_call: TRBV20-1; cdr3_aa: CSARRLAGGETDTQYF; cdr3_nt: TGCAGTGCTAGGAGGTTAGCGGGAGGAGAAACAGATACGCAGTATTTT